The subject of this entry is one T cell receptor beta chain. Its antigen is unknown. At the DNA level, this CDR3 is encoded by other sequences in the same sample as well. A multiplex PCR was run with 60 Vbeta primers and 13 Jbeta primers. TCRdb's table, derived via immunoSEQ multiplex PCR, lists solely in-frame clones and lacks some. The table lists 200,000 to 300,000 clones, roughly 87% of them singletons. The data are from a study of cytomegalovirus exposure and HLA in healthy donors. Germline CDR1 SGHNT, CDR2 YYREEE (reference sequence). CDR3 length: 14 residues. After removal of 4 bases from V and 7 bases from J, the junction contained 11 bases not matched to a gene. Study-level results: Highly shared sequence variants in one cluster were likely a sequencing artifact.

The sequenced sample consisted of PBMCs. The genes are TRBV5-4 and TRBJ2-7, with TRBD2 matching over 7 bases. The clonotype comes from a middle-aged woman in good health and CMV-seropositive. The CDR3 sequence is CASSPGGRFEEQYF. The CDR3 DNA reads TGTGCCAGCAGCCCGGGGGGTAGGTTTGAAGAGCAGTACTTC.